The sequence of this TCR beta chain was determined in a study of T cell changes during pregnancy in multiple sclerosis. Using immunoSEQ multiplex PCR, the repertoire was profiled, and TCRdb retains in-frame clones only, with some absent. The data hold about 60,000 clones, with 90% to 95% observed a single time. The material sequenced was peripheral blood, taken in the first trimester of pregnancy. This TCR was recovered from a female donor with multiple sclerosis, enrolled in a pregnancy study.

The CDR3 DNA follows: TGTGCCAGCACCCCTGGGGGGGCTCGCGGCTACACCTTC. Its translation is CASTPGGARGYTF. V is TRBV6-5 and J is TRBJ1-2; D possibly corresponds to TRBD1 (6 bases). CDR3 length: 13 amino acids. Germline loops: CDR1 MNHEY, CDR2 SVGAGI. The ends were cut back, 7 bases at V and 8 bases at J, with 17 bases in the middle.